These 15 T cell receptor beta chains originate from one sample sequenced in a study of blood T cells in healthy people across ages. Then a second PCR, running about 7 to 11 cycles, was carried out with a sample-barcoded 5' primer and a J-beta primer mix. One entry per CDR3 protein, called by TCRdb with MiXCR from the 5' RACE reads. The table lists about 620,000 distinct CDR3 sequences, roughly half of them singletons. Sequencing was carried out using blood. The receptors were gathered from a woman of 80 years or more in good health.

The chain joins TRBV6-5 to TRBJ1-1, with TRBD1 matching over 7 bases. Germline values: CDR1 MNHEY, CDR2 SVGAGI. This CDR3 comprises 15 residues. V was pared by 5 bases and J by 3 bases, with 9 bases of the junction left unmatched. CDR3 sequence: CASSHPTGEDTEAFF. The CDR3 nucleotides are TGTGCCAGCAGTCACCCAACAGGGGAAGACACTGAAGCTTTCTTT.

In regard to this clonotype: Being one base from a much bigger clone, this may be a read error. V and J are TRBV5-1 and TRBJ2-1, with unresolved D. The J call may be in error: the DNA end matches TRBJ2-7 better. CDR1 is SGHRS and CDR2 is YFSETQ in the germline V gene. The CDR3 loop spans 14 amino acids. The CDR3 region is CASSLAQTYNEQYF. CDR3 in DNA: TGCGCCAGCAGCTTGGCTCAGACTTACAATGAGCAGTACTTC.

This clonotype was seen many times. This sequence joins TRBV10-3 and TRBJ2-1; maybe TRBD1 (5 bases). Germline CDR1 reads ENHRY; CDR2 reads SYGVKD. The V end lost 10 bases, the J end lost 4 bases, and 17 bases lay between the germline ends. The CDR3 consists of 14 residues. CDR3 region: CATNAQGFYNEQFF. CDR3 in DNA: TGTGCCACCAACGCGCAGGGTTTTTACAATGAGCAGTTCTTC.

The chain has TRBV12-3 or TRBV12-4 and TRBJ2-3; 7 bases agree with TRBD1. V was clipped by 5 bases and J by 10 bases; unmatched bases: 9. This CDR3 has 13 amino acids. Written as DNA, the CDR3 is TGTGCCAGCAGTGCCCTGGGACAGAGAGCGCAGTATTTT. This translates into CASSALGQRAQYF.

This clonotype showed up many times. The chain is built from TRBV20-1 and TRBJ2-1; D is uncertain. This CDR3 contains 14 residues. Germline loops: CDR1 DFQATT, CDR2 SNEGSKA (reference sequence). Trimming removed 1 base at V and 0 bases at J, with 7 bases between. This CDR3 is CSARGTRSYNEQFF. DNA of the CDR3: TGCAGTGCTAGAGGTACTCGCTCCTACAATGAGCAGTTCTTC.

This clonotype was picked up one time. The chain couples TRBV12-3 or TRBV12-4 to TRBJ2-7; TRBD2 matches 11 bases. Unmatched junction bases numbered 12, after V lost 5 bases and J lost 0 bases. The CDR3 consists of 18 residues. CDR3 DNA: TGTGCCAGCAGTGTTGGACTAGCGGGCACCCTTAGCTCCTACGAGCAGTACTTC. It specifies CASSVGLAGTLSSYEQYF.

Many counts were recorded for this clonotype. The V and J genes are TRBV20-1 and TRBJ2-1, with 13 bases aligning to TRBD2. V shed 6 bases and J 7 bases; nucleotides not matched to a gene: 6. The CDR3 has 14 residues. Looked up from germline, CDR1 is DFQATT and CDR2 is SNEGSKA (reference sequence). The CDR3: CSAPGLAGSNEQFF. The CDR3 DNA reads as TGCAGTGCACCGGGACTAGCGGGAAGTAATGAGCAGTTCTTC.

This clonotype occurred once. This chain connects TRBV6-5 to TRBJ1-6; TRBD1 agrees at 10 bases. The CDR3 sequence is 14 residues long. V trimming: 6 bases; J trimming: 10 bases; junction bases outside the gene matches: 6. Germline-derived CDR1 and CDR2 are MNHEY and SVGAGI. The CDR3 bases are TGTGCCAGCAGCCGACAGGGGGCTTGGTCACCCCTCCACTTT. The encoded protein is CASSRQGAWSPLHF.

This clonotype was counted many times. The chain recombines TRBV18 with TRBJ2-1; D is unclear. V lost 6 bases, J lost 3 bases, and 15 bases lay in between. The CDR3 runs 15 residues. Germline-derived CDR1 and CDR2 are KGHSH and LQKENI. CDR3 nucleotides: TGTGCCAGCTCGACTCGAAGCGCTTTCTACAATGAGCAGTTCTTC. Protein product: CASSTRSAFYNEQFF.

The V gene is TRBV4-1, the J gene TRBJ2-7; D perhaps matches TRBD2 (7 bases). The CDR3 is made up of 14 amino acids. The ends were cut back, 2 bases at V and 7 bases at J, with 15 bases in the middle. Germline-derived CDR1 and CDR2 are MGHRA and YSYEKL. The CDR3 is CASSQTGGREEQYF. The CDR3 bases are TGCGCCAGCAGCCAAACCGGGGGGCGCGAAGAGCAGTACTTC.

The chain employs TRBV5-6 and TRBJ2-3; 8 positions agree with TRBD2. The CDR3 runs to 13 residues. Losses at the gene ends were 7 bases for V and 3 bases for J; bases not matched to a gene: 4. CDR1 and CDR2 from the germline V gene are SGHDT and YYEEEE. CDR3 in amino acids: CASVAGGTDTQYF. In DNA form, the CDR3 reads TGTGCCAGCGTTGCGGGGGGAACAGATACGCAGTATTTT.

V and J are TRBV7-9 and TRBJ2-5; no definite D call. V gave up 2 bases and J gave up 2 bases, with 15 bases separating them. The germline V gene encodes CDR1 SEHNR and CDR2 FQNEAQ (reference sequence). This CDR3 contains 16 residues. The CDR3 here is CASSLRSLIVQETQYF. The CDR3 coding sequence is TGTGCCAGCAGCTTAAGATCTTTGATAGTTCAAGAGACCCAGTACTTC.

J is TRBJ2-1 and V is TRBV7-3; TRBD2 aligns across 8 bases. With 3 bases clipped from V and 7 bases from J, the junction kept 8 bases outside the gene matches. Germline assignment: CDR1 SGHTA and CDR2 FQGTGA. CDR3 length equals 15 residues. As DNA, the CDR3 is TGTGCCAGCAGCTTCGATGCGGGAGGATTAAATGAGCAGTTCTTC. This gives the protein CASSFDAGGLNEQFF. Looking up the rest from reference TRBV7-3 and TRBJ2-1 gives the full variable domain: GAGVSQTPSNKVTEKGKYVELRCDPISGHTALYWYRQSLGQGPEFLIYFQGTGAADDSGLPNDRFFAVRPEGSVSTLKIQRTERGDSAVYLCASSFDAGGLNEQFFGPGTRLTVL.

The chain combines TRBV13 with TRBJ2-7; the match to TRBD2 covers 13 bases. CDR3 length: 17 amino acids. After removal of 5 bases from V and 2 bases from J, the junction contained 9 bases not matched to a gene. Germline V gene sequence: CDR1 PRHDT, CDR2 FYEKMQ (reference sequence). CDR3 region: CASSGRTGTSGTYEQYF. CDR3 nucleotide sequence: TGTGCCAGCAGCGGCCGAACGGGGACTAGCGGGACCTACGAGCAGTACTTC.

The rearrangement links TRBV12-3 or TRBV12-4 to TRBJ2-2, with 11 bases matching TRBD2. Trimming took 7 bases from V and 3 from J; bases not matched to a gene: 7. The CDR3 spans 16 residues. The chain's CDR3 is CASKIAGGPHTGELFF. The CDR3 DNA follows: TGTGCCAGCAAAATAGCGGGGGGGCCCCACACCGGGGAGCTGTTTTTT.